Below are 19 T cell receptor beta chains sequenced from a single sample in a study of beta chain features in type 1 diabetes. Of the isolated RNA, all was reverse transcribed, and so the sequenced material was expressed TCRB transcripts. The assay was immunoSEQ multiplex PCR, and TCRdb's table has in-frame clones only and misses some. The sample lists about 930,000 clones; 15% to 20% were seen once. The sequencing input was naive CD4+ T cells from blood. The origin of the receptors is a woman between 18 and 29 years old in good health.

This chain links TRBV4-2 with TRBJ2-7; 9 bases map to TRBD2. This CDR3 comprises 15 residues. The V segment lost 5 bases and the J segment 5 bases; nucleotides outside the gene matches: 10. Germline V gene data show CDR1 as LGHNA and CDR2 as YNFKEQ. In DNA, the CDR3 is TGTGCCAGCAGCTTGTTGGTAGCGGGAGAACACGAGCAGTACTTC. Amino acid sequence: CASSLLVAGEHEQYF.

This clone came up a few times. This sequence joins TRBV6-5 and TRBJ2-7; D not certain. Trimming cost V 5 bases and J 1 base, with 12 bases left between them. This CDR3 is 14 amino acids long. Germline CDR1 MNHEY, CDR2 SVGAGI. The CDR3 sequence is CASSITRRSYEQYF. CDR3 nucleotides: TGTGCCAGCAGTATTACCCGACGTTCCTACGAGCAGTACTTC.

The CDR3 region has the DNA TGTGCCAGCAGCCCATGGGGGCGGGAAGAGACCCAGTACTTC. This codes for CASSPWGREETQYF. The gene calls are TRBV11-1 and TRBJ2-5, with D possibly TRBD1 on 6 matching bases. The CDR3 spans 14 residues. The ends were cut back, 5 bases at V and 3 bases at J, with 13 bases in the middle. Germline V gives CDR1 SGHAT, CDR2 FQDESV (reference sequence). The whole variable domain, filled in from reference TRBV11-1 and TRBJ2-5, reads EAEVAQSPRYKITEKSQAVAFWCDPISGHATLYWYRQILGQGPELLVQFQDESVVDDSQLPKDRFSAERLKGVDSTLKIQPAELGDSAMYLCASSPWGREETQYFGPGTRLLVL.

The V gene is TRBV25-1, the J gene TRBJ2-2; 8 positions match TRBD1. The CDR3 is 16 amino acids. With V trimmed by 2 bases and J by 1 base, 3 bases remained unmatched. The V gene's germline CDR1 is MGHDK and CDR2 SYGVNS. The CDR3 bases are TGTGCCAGCAGTGAAACCGGGACAGGGAACACCGGGGAGCTGTTTTTT. Amino acids: CASSETGTGNTGELFF.

J is TRBJ2-1 and V is TRBV5-4, with D perhaps matching TRBD1 or TRBD2 (6 bases each). V lost 7 bases and J lost 0, with 17 bases in between. CDR1 and CDR2 from the germline V gene are SGHNT and YYREEE (reference sequence). The CDR3 is made up of 16 amino acids. The CDR3 region has the DNA TGTGCCAGCGCGCCTCGAGGGGGGAGCTCCTACAATGAGCAGTTCTTC. Encoded protein: CASAPRGGSSYNEQFF.

This clone was picked up a small number of times. The chain has TRBV6-5 and TRBJ2-1, with 8 nucleotides matching TRBD2. V lost 4 bases, J lost 15 bases, and 8 bases stayed unmatched. Looked up from germline, CDR1 is MNHEY and CDR2 is SVGAGI. The CDR3 contains 12 residues. CDR3 region: CASSLRGTSLFF. The CDR3 region has the DNA TGTGCCAGCAGTTTACGGGGGACTAGTCTGTTCTTC.

This clone turned up a few times. This sequence joins TRBV6-6 and TRBJ2-6, with 8 bases aligning to TRBD1. CDR3 length equals 15 residues. Germline values: CDR1 MNHNY, CDR2 SVGAGI (reference sequence). Unmatched junction bases numbered 5, after V lost 10 bases and J lost 0 bases. The DNA for the CDR3 is TGTGCCACAGGGGGCTTAAGCTCTGGGGCCAACGTCCTGACTTTC. Protein product: CATGGLSSGANVLTF.

This clone was counted only a few times. The chain carries TRBV11-2 and TRBJ2-4; D is perhaps TRBD2 (5 bases). Germline V gives CDR1 SGHAT, CDR2 FQNNGV. CDR3 length equals 13 residues. Trimming pared 3 bases from V and 5 bases from J, leaving 8 bases between. CDR3 sequence: CASSFFGENIQYF. The DNA for the CDR3 is TGTGCCAGCAGCTTCTTCGGGGAAAACATTCAGTACTTC.

This clone came up a few times. The rearrangement uses TRBV5-1 and TRBJ2-7, with D possibly matching TRBD1 (5 bases). Trimming removed 1 base from V and 5 bases from J, with 13 bases in between. This CDR3 has 14 amino acids. Germline CDR1 and CDR2: SGHRS and YFSETQ. Here the CDR3 DNA reads TGCGCCAGCAGCTTGTCGCCAGGGTCGAACGAGCAGTACTTC. Its protein product is CASSLSPGSNEQYF.

This clone showed up just a few times. The gene calls are TRBV6-6 and TRBJ2-1, with 8 nucleotides matching TRBD1. J was trimmed by 5 bases and V by 6 bases; bases with no gene match: 6. Germline assignment: CDR1 MNHNY and CDR2 SVGAGI (reference sequence). CDR3 length: 14 amino acids. The CDR3 sequence: CASRDRVFNNEQFF. The CDR3 nucleotides read TGTGCCAGCAGGGACAGGGTTTTCAACAATGAGCAGTTCTTC.

This clone was recorded a few times. V and J are TRBV7-2 and TRBJ1-5, with a weak D call TRBD1 (6 bases). This CDR3 comprises 16 residues. Looked up from germline, CDR1 is SGHTA and CDR2 is FQGNSA. V shed 2 bases and J shed 6 bases, with 17 bases lying between them. DNA of the CDR3: TGTGCCAGCAGCTTATATGCCGGGGGCGTGGGTCAGCCCCAGCATTTT. This sequence encodes CASSLYAGGVGQPQHF.

The chain uses TRBV7-9 and TRBJ2-2; D may correspond to TRBD1 or TRBD2 (6 bases each). The CDR3 is 14 amino acids. Germline CDR1 SEHNR, CDR2 FQNEAQ (reference sequence). Trimming stripped 6 bases from V and 5 bases from J, with 13 bases between. The DNA for the CDR3 is TGTGCCAGCAGAATGGGGGGCGCAACCGGGGAGCTGTTTTTT. It yields the protein CASRMGGATGELFF.

As for this clone: The sample carries other DNA sequences with the same CDR3. The CDR3 DNA sequence: TGTGCCAGCAGCCGGGACAGGGGGAATGAAAAACTGTTTTTT. Its protein product is CASSRDRGNEKLFF. The chain recombines TRBV7-2 with TRBJ1-4; TRBD1 agrees at 11 bases. CDR3 length: 14 residues. Trimming at V came to 5 bases and at J to 5 bases, leaving 1 base not matched to a gene. CDR1 is SGHTA, CDR2 FQGNSA, per germline.

A word on this clone: In the same sample, other DNA sequences code for this CDR3. The rearrangement joins TRBV19 to TRBJ2-7, with TRBD2 matching 12 bases. Trimming cost V 8 bases and J 2 bases; bases outside gene matches: 4. The germline CDR1 and CDR2 sequences are LNHDA and SQIVND (reference sequence). The CDR3 has 14 amino acids. Written as DNA, the CDR3 is TGTGCCAGTTCGACTAGCGGGGGAACCTACGAGCAGTACTTC. Its translation is CASSTSGGTYEQYF.

This clone was counted only a few times. The chain has TRBV6-5 and TRBJ2-7; the match to TRBD2 covers 9 bases. Germline CDR1 MNHEY, CDR2 SVGAGI. J was trimmed by 2 bases and V by 5 bases; bases with no gene match: 4. The CDR3 spans 14 residues. The DNA of the CDR3 is TGTGCCAGCAGTCCTAGCGGGAAGCCCTACGAGCAGTACTTC. Residues: CASSPSGKPYEQYF.

This clone was counted only a few times. The chain is built from TRBV15 and TRBJ2-5; D remains ambiguous. V lost 0 bases and J 5 bases, leaving 13 bases between the germline ends. This CDR3 has 15 residues. Germline V gives CDR1 LNHNV, CDR2 YYDKDF (reference sequence). The CDR3 bases are TGTGCCACCAGCAGAGACGGCCAGAGCAGGGAGACCCAGTACTTC. Amino acid sequence: CATSRDGQSRETQYF.

This clone was counted a few times. This chain joins TRBV20-1 and TRBJ2-1; D may be TRBD1 (5 bases). V was shortened by 0 bases and J by 15 bases, with 12 bases between the two germline ends. The CDR3 runs 11 residues. CDR1 is DFQATT and CDR2 is SNEGSKA in the germline V gene (reference sequence). CDR3 nucleotide sequence: TGCAGTGCTAGAGATGACGACAGTCGGTTCTTC. This encodes CSARDDDSRFF.

The sample holds a few counts of this clone. The rearrangement joins TRBV6-6 to TRBJ1-1, with 11 bases fitting TRBD1. V dropped 5 bases and J dropped 11; count of bases not matched to a gene: 4. The length of the CDR3 is 12 residues. Germline lookup yields CDR1 MNHNY and CDR2 SVGAGI (reference sequence). DNA for the CDR3: TGTGCCAGCAGTCGGGACAGGGGGGAGGCTTTCTTT. It codes for CASSRDRGEAFF.

This clone was counted only a few times. This sequence joins TRBV11-2 and TRBJ2-3, with TRBD2 as a possible D gene (7 bases). The CDR3 contains 14 residues. Trimming removed 10 bases from V and 4 bases from J, with 18 bases in between. Germline lookup yields CDR1 SGHAT and CDR2 FQNNGV. Here the CDR3 reads CAISGGSGADTQYF. DNA for the CDR3: TGTGCCATCTCGGGGGGCTCAGGGGCAGATACGCAGTATTTT.